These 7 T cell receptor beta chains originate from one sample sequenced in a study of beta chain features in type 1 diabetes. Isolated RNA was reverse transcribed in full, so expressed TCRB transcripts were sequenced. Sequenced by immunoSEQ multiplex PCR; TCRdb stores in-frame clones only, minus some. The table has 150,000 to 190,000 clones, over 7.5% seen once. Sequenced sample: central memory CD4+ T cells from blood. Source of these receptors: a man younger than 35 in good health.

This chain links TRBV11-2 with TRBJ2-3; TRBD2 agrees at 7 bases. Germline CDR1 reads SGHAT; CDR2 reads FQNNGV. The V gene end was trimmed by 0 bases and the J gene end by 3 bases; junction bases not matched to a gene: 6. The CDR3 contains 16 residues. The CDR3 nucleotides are TGTGCCAGCAGCTTAGATCGAGGCGGGGGTACAGATACGCAGTATTTT. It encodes CASSLDRGGGTDTQYF.

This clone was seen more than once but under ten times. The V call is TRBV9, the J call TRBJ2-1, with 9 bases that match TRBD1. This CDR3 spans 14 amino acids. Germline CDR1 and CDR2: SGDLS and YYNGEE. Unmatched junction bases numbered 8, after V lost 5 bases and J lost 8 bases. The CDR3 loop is CASSPGTGSYEQFF. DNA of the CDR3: TGTGCCAGCAGTCCCGGGACAGGGTCCTATGAGCAGTTCTTC. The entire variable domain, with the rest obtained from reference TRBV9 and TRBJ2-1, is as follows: DSGVTQTPKHLITATGQRVTLRCSPRSGDLSVYWYQQSLDQGLQFLIQYYNGEERAKGNILERFSAQQFPDLHSELNLSSLELGDSALYFCASSPGTGSYEQFFGPGTRLTVL.

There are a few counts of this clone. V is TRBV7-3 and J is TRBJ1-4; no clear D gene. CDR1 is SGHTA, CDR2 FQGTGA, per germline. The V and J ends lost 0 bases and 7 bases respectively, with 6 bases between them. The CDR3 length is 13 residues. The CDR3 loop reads CASSLTGGEKLFF. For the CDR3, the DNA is TGTGCCAGCAGCTTAACCGGCGGTGAAAAACTGTTTTTT.

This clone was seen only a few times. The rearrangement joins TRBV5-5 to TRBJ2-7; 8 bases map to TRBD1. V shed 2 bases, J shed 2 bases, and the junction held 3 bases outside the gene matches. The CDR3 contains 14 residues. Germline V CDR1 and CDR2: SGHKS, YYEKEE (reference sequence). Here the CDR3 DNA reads TGTGCCAGCAGCTTCGCGACAGGGGCCTACGAGCAGTACTTC. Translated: CASSFATGAYEQYF.

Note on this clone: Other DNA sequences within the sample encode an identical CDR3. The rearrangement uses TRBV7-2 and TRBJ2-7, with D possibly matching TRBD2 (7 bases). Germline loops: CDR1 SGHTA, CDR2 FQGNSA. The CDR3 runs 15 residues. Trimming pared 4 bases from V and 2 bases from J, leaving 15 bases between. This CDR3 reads CASSWTGGPTYEQYF. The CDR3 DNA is TGTGCCAGCAGCTGGACCGGGGGGCCCACCTACGAGCAGTACTTC.

CDR3: CASSPEGTTYEQYF. DNA of the CDR3: TGTGCCAGCTCACCGGAGGGAACTACCTACGAGCAGTACTTC. J is TRBJ2-7 and V is TRBV18; D is possibly TRBD2 (6 bases). The germline V and J ends were trimmed by 3 bases and 2 bases, with 11 bases remaining between them. Germline-derived CDR1 and CDR2 are KGHSH and LQKENI. This CDR3 spans 14 amino acids. The full variable domain, with the rest looked up from reference TRBV18 and TRBJ2-7, is NAGVMQNPRHLVRRRGQEARLRCSPMKGHSHVYWYRQLPEEGLKFMVYLQKENIIDESGMPKERFSAEFPKEGPSILRIQQVVRGDSAAYFCASSPEGTTYEQYFGPGTRLTVT.

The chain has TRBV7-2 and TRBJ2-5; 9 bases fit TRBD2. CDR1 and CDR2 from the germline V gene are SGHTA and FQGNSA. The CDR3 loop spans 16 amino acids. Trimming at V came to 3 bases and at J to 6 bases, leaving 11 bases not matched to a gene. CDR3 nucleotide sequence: TGTGCCAGCAGCTTCCCGGGACTAGCATCCTCGAAGACCCAGTACTTC. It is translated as CASSFPGLASSKTQYF.